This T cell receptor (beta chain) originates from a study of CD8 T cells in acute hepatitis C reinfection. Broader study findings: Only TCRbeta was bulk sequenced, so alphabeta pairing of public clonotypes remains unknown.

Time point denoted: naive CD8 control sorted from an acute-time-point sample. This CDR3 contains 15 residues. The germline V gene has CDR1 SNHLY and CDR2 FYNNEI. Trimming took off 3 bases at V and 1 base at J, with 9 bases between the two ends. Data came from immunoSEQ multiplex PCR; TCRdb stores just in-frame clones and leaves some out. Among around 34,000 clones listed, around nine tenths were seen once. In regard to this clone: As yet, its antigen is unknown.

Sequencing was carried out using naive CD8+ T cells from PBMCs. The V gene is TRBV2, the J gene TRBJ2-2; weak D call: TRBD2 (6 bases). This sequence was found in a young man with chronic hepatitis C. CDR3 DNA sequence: TGTGCCAGCAGTGATTGGGGGGAGAACACCGGGGAGCTGTTTTTT. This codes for CASSDWGENTGELFF.